This T cell receptor (beta chain) originates from a study of T-cell memory formation after mild COVID-19. Study-wide results and caveats: Pre-infection memory held some responding clones, suggesting pre-existing cross-reactive T cells responded. Whereas later expanders leaned CD4+, clones contracting day 15 to 85 showed a balanced CD4/CD8 makeup. Largely, contracting CD4+ clones fell within CM and EM, and contracting CD8+ clones within EMRA. SARS-CoV-2 specificity of second-wave clones peaking day 37 was unconfirmed.

This clonotype showed up just a few times. The antigen is unknown. V was clipped by 0 bases and J by 12 bases; unmatched bases: 3. The CDR3 loop spans 13 amino acids. Germline loops: CDR1 SGHTA, CDR2 FQGTGA. TCRdb called the 5' RACE reads again in MiXCR, with one record for every CDR3 protein. The sample carries tens of thousands of distinct CDR3 sequences, 9.3% recorded once. This rearrangement joins TRBV7-3 to TRBJ2-1; 9 bases match TRBD1. The TCR comes from an adult woman who had mild COVID-19 (a few samples of this study predate the infection). Cell type and time point are not known. The sequencing sample was made of PBMCs or a T cell subset sorted from them (not recorded which). In nucleotides, the CDR3 is TGTGCCAGCAGCTTAACGGGACAGGGAGGGCAGTTCTTC. Its protein product is CASSLTGQGGQFF.